The following is a TCR beta chain sequence with its context. TCRdb re-analysed the reads in MiXCR, keeping a single row per CDR3 protein. The sample has fewer than 200,000 distinct CDR3 sequences; about 15% are singletons. This CDR3 comprises 16 residues. Germline V gene lookup returns CDR1 SGHDN and CDR2 FVKESK. V was cut by 5 bases and J by 6 bases, with 21 bases left in between. The data originate from a study of T cell repertoires in cytomegalovirus infection. The V and J genes are TRBV14 and TRBJ2-3; D is tentatively TRBD1 or TRBD2 (5 bases each). Sample: PBMCs. The sequence came from a human donor in good health (CMV status not recorded). Some clones in this sample may be carry-over from other donors' samples. The CDR3 reads CASSEGGYGAADTQYF. For the CDR3, the DNA is TGTGCCAGCAGCGAAGGTGGTTACGGGGCGGCGGATACGCAGTATTTT. Based on the CDR3 plus reference TRBV14 and TRBJ2-3, the full variable domain is EAGVTQFPSHSVIEKGQTVTLRCDPISGHDNLYWYRRVMGKEIKFLLHFVKESKQDESGMPNNRFLAERTGGTYSTLKVQPAELEDSGVYFCASSEGGYGAADTQYFGPGTRLTVL.